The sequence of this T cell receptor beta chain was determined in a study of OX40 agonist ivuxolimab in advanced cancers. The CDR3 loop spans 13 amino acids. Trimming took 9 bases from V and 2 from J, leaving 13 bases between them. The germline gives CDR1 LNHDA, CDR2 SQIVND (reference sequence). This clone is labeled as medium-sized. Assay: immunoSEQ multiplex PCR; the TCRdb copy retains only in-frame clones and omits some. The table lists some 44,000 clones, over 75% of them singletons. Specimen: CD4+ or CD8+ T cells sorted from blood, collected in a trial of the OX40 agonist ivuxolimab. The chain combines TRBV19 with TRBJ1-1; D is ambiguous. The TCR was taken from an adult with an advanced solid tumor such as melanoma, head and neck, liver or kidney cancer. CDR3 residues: CASRYAGNTEAFF. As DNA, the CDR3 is TGTGCCAGCCGGTACGCTGGTAACACTGAAGCTTTCTTT.